This TCR beta chain originates from a study of metastatic and nonmetastatic thyroid tumors. In the study overall: Repertoire comparison spanned blood and tumor or nodule tissue of malignant and benign thyroid patients.

The germline V gene has CDR1 SGHRS and CDR2 YFSETQ. The CDR3 has 11 amino acids. Trimming took 1 base from V and 12 from J, leaving 7 bases between them. Regarding this clone: Antigen specificity is unknown.

Whole-study findings and limits: As reported, TCR beta diversity in blood and tumor was significantly higher in malignant thyroid tumors than in benign nodules.

As handled by the study authors: For papillary thyroid cancer, a distant-metastasis classifier was constructed from CDR3 differences observed across clinicopathological groups. With MiXCR, TCRdb reprocessed the PCR reads. The V and J calls follow TCRdb's processing rather than the paper's. This table has roughly 65,000 clones, more than 13% appearing once. Patients were all untreated before their thyroid surgery. The clonotype originates from a male donor with papillary thyroid cancer or a benign thyroid nodule (not recorded which). Some clones in this sample may be carry-over from other donors' samples. The chain has TRBV5-1 and TRBJ2-2; no clear D. Source material: blood. For the CDR3, the DNA is TGCGCCAGCAGCTTGTATCGTAAGCTGTTTTTT. Translation gives CASSLYRKLFF. The whole variable domain, remainder taken from reference TRBV5-1 and TRBJ2-2, is KAGVTQTPRYLIKTRGQQVTLSCSPISGHRSVSWYQQTPGQGLQFLFEYFSETQRNKGNFPGRFSGRQFSNSRSEMNVSTLELGDSALYLCASSLYRKLFFGEGSRLTVL.